Listed below are T cell receptor beta chains from one sample, sequenced in a study of response to subunit inactivated influenza vaccine. TCRdb called the RT-PCR reads again in MiXCR, with one record for every CDR3 protein. The sample has about 540,000 distinct CDR3 sequences; approximately 20% are singletons. These same records also appear under a second study, on T cells expressing NK-cell markers.

Source: CD4+ T cells sorted from PBMCs, taken less than 13 days after vaccination. These receptors originate from a man aged 45-65 years who received an inactivated influenza vaccine. The conserved cysteine and the conserved F or W are not part of the CDR3 here. The order of the fields is V gene, clone size, CDR3 protein. The listing skips clone size in some rows; elsewhere it reads once, few, many or a size class.

TRBV6-2/TRBV6-3 | few | ASSPDGRGEKLF
TRBV12-3/TRBV12-4 | - | ASGQATEAF
TRBV14 | - | ASSQGHRSGNTIY
TRBV6-5 | - | ASSYPAVGQETQY
TRBV4-3 | few | ASSQAENTGELF
TRBV12-3/TRBV12-4 | few | ASSHTGGGRYTEAF
TRBV18 | few | ASSPLVGNTGELF
TRBV12-3/TRBV12-4 | - | ASSRLQETQY
TRBV6-1 | few | ASRGLARGTQY
TRBV5-1 | few | ASSLGATAHEQY
TRBV5-1 | - | ASSLSAGGGYNEQF
TRBV5-5 | few | ASSFAGLDYEQY
TRBV20-1 | - | SAFQAGIDTEAF
TRBV28 | once | ASTPMGFSYEQY
TRBV7-9 | - | ASSLSYGVDTEAF
TRBV29-1 | few | SVTHRVQTTEAF
TRBV5-1 | few | ASSYMGQNTGELF
TRBV19 | - | ASSTAGSMNTEAF
TRBV9 | - | ASSPLGGATSYDEQY
TRBV5-6 | few | ASHLGGNAF
TRBV7-2 | many | ASSLGPVGNTEAF
TRBV11-2 | few | ASSPLVDNEQF